This TCR beta chain was captured by sequencing in a study of cytomegalovirus exposure and HLA in healthy donors. Regarding the study as a whole: Cytomegalovirus association was listed for 170 or so TCR beta chains.

13 Jbeta primers and 60 Vbeta primers were used for the PCR. The method was immunoSEQ multiplex PCR; TCRdb's version includes in-frame clones alone and lacks a portion of them. This table holds about 120,000 clones, about 79% found once. As regards this clone: Antigen specificity is unknown.

This TCR derives from a human donor in good health. Specimen: PBMCs.

This CDR3 reads CAWSGGGTGYNEQFF. The CDR3 DNA follows: TGTGCCTGGAGTGGAGGGGGGACAGGCTACAATGAGCAGTTCTTC. The V call is TRBV30, the J call TRBJ2-1; 8 nucleotides match TRBD1. CDR3 size: 15 residues. V lost 1 base and J lost 3; bases outside the gene matches: 5. CDR1 GTSNPN and CDR2 SVGIG come from the germline V gene (reference sequence).